Listed below are T cell receptor beta chains from one sample, sequenced in a study of cytomegalovirus exposure and HLA in healthy donors. Only in-frame clones appear in the TCRdb table, and some are missing; sequencing was by immunoSEQ multiplex PCR. This table holds about 170,000 clones, roughly 80% found once. Sequenced sample: PBMCs. These receptors originate from a male donor in good health and CMV-seronegative. Both conserved end residues are part of each CDR3. D genes are given only for firm matches. Not every row has a clone size; where given, it reads once, few, many or a size class.

d_gene,v_gene,j_gene,abundance,CDR3nt,CDR3aa
TRBD2,TRBV29-1,TRBJ2-7,.,TGCAGCGTTAAAGGACTAGCGGGTTCCTACGAGCAGTACTTC,CSVKGLAGSYEQYF
.,TRBV15,TRBJ2-7,.,TGTGCCACCAGCACCTCAAAGAGCTCCTACGAGCAGTACTTC,CATSTSKSSYEQYF
TRBD2,TRBV9,TRBJ2-2,.,TGTGCCAGCAGCGTAGCTGCGGGGGTAGGCACCGGGGAGCTGTTTTTT,CASSVAAGVGTGELFF
TRBD1,TRBV27,TRBJ1-2,.,TGTGCCAGCAGCCGGACAGGGTCGGGTGGCTACACCTTC,CASSRTGSGGYTF
TRBD1,TRBV7-8,TRBJ1-4,.,TGTGCCAGCAGCACCCGGACAGGGCGGGGGGGTGAAAAACTGTTTTTT,CASSTRTGRGGEKLFF
TRBD1,TRBV30,TRBJ1-1,.,TGTGCCTGGAGGCAGGACAGGGCGGCCACTGAAGCTTTCTTT,CAWRQDRAATEAFF
TRBD2,TRBV9,TRBJ2-1,.,TGTGCCAGCAGCGTAGATCCGGGGGGCTCCTACAATGAGCAGTTCTTC,CASSVDPGGSYNEQFF
.,TRBV7-3,TRBJ1-1,.,TGTGCCAGCAGCTTAGGTCCGGTCAACACTGAAGCTTTCTTT,CASSLGPVNTEAFF
TRBD1,TRBV7-6,TRBJ1-4,few,TGTGCCAGCAGCTCGACAGGGGCGGGTGAAAAACTGTTTTTT,CASSSTGAGEKLFF
.,TRBV9,TRBJ1-2,.,TGTGCCAGCAGCGATGAGGAAGATTTAGATGGCTACACCTTC,CASSDEEDLDGYTF
.,TRBV6-1,TRBJ2-6,.,TGTGCCAGCAGTGAGCTATGGGGCAGGGGAACCGGGGCCAACGTCCTGACTTTC,CASSELWGRGTGANVLTF
TRBD1,TRBV28,TRBJ1-5,.,TGTGCCAGCAGTTCAGGGGACAGGGTTGAACAGCCCCAGCATTTT,CASSSGDRVEQPQHF
.,TRBV4-3,TRBJ2-5,few,TGCGCCAGCAGCCAAGGACAGGACCAAGAGACCCAGTACTTC,CASSQGQDQETQYF
TRBD2,TRBV4-3,TRBJ2-1,.,TGCGCCAGCAGCCAGGGCCAGCGGGATAATGAGCAGTTCTTC,CASSQGQRDNEQFF
.,TRBV4-2,TRBJ2-3,.,TGTGCCAGCAGCCAGACGAGGACAGATACGCAGTATTTT,CASSQTRTDTQYF
.,TRBV5-1,TRBJ2-5,.,TGCGCCAGCAGAACCTCCAGGGGCCAAGAGACCCAGTACTTC,CASRTSRGQETQYF
.,TRBV5-4,TRBJ2-5,.,TGTGCCAGCAGGAGACTAACCCAAGAGACCCAGTACTTC,CASRRLTQETQYF
TRBD1,TRBV19,TRBJ2-7,.,TGTGCCAGTAGTATGGGACAGGGCTCCTACGAGCAGTACTTC,CASSMGQGSYEQYF
.,TRBV7-2,TRBJ1-4,.,TGTGCCAGCAGCCCGAGACGGGTTACTAATGAAAAACTGTTTTTT,CASSPRRVTNEKLFF
TRBD1,TRBV6-5,TRBJ1-1,few,TGTGCCAGCAGAGCGGACAGGGCGGACACTGAAGCTTTCTTT,CASRADRADTEAFF
TRBD2,TRBV29-1,TRBJ2-5,.,TGCAGCGTTGGACTAGCGGAGACCCAGTACTTC,CSVGLAETQYF
.,TRBV6-5,TRBJ1-6,.,TGTGCCAGCAGTTACGCCAGGGTGGTAGGTTCACCCCTCCACTTT,CASSYARVVGSPLHF
.,TRBV5-1,TRBJ1-2,once,TGCGCCAGCAGCTTGGATGCGGAATATGGCTACACCTTC,CASSLDAEYGYTF
TRBD1,TRBV9,TRBJ1-2,.,TGTGCCAGCAGCGTAACAGGGGCGAACAGTGGCTACCCCTTC,CASSVTGANSGYPF
.,TRBV27,TRBJ1-3,.,TGTGCCAGCAGCCCCAGGGTACTCTCTGGAAACACCATATATTTT,CASSPRVLSGNTIYF
.,TRBV18,TRBJ1-5,.,TGTGCCAGCTCAATCTCGCCTCAGTACAGGATGATCAATCAGCCCCAGCATTTT,CASSISPQYRMINQPQHF
.,TRBV6-5,TRBJ1-5,.,TGTGCCAGCAGCACTAAGAGGGGCGCGGGGCAGCCCCAGCATTTT,CASSTKRGAGQPQHF
TRBD1,TRBV2,TRBJ2-2,.,TGTGCCAGCAGGGGGACAGGGAACACCGGGGAGCTGTTTTTT,CASRGTGNTGELFF
TRBD2,TRBV28,TRBJ2-5,.,TGTGCCAGCAGTAGGGACAGAGGACTAGCGGGAGCTAAAGAGACCCAGTACTTC,CASSRDRGLAGAKETQYF
TRBD1,TRBV7-6,TRBJ2-5,once,TGTGCCAACAGGACAGGGGGCAGGGAGACCCAGTACTTC,CANRTGGRETQYF
.,TRBV29-1,TRBJ2-7,.,TGCAGCGTTGGTTCTGGGCCCTCCTACGAGCAGTACTTC,CSVGSGPSYEQYF
TRBD2,TRBV29-1,TRBJ2-1,.,TGCAGCGCTGGGACTAGCGGGAGCGCGGATGAGCAGTTCTTC,CSAGTSGSADEQFF
TRBD1,TRBV29-1,TRBJ2-7,.,TGCAGCGTGGCCGGGACAGGGCTCTCCTACGAGCAGTACTTC,CSVAGTGLSYEQYF
.,TRBV9,TRBJ2-7,.,TGTGCCAGCAGCGTTCAAGGGGACACCGCCTACGAGCAGTACTTC,CASSVQGDTAYEQYF
.,TRBV19,TRBJ2-5,.,TGTGCCAGTATGCAACGGGACAACCACCCCCAAGAGACCCAGTACTTC,CASMQRDNHPQETQYF
.,TRBV15,TRBJ2-7,once,TGTGCCACCAGCAGGTCCAACCAGGGCCTCTACGAGCAGTACTTC,CATSRSNQGLYEQYF
.,TRBV5-6,TRBJ1-2,.,TGTGCCAGCAGCTCCACAGGGTCCGATTTCTATGGCTACCCCTTC,CASSSTGSDFYGYPF
TRBD2,TRBV4-2,TRBJ2-2,.,TGTGCCAGCAGCTCGGGACTAGTCGGGACGATTGGCACCGGGGAGCTGTTTTTT,CASSSGLVGTIGTGELFF
TRBD1,TRBV19,TRBJ1-2,.,TGTGCCAGTAGTGTCGACCGGGACAGGGGCTATGGCTACACCTTC,CASSVDRDRGYGYTF
.,TRBV6-5,TRBJ1-1,.,TGTGCCAGCAGTTACTCAGGTGGCGGGGCTTTCTTT,CASSYSGGGAFF
TRBD1,TRBV10-3,TRBJ2-5,.,TGTGCCATCAGCCCTGGACAGGACCAAGAGACCCAGTACTTC,CAISPGQDQETQYF
.,TRBV5-1,TRBJ2-3,.,TGCGCCAGCAGCCGAAATTCGGCGGTCACAGATACGCAGTATTTT,CASSRNSAVTDTQYF
TRBD2,TRBV19,TRBJ2-7,few,TGTGCCAGTACCATCGCGGGGGAGCTTGGCGAGCAGTACTTC,CASTIAGELGEQYF
.,TRBV7-9,TRBJ2-5,.,TGTGCCAGCAGCCAAACCGCAGGGGCGAGGGAGACCCAGTACTTC,CASSQTAGARETQYF
TRBD1,TRBV5-1,TRBJ1-1,.,TGCGCCAGCAGCTGGGACAGTTTGAACACTGAAGCTTTCTTT,CASSWDSLNTEAFF
.,TRBV5-1,TRBJ2-1,.,TGCGCCAGCAGCTTCCCCGGGGTGCAGTTCTTC,CASSFPGVQFF
TRBD1,TRBV5-1,TRBJ2-7,.,TGCGCCAGCAGCTCCCGGGACAGGGGAACCTACGAGCAGTACTTC,CASSSRDRGTYEQYF
TRBD1,TRBV19,TRBJ1-2,.,TGTGCCAGTAGTACCCCCAGGGGGCGACGTGGTGGCTACACCTTC,CASSTPRGRRGGYTF
TRBD1,TRBV9,TRBJ1-1,.,TGTGCCAGCAGCGTAGGCCCAGGGGGCCAGGTCACTGAAGCTTTCTTT,CASSVGPGGQVTEAFF
TRBD2,TRBV4-2,TRBJ2-7,.,TGTGCCAGCAGCGAGACTAGCGGGGGATCCTACGAGCAGTACTTC,CASSETSGGSYEQYF
.,TRBV7-2,TRBJ1-1,.,TGTGCCAGCAGCCGGCCGGGTCGTAACACTGAAGCTTTCTTT,CASSRPGRNTEAFF
.,TRBV6-6,TRBJ2-2,few,TGTGCCAGCACAAGGACAGTTGGCGGGGAGCTGTTTTTT,CASTRTVGGELFF
TRBD1,TRBV9,TRBJ1-4,.,TGTGCCAGCAGCGCGTTCGACAGGGGAGAAGGGGAAAAACTGTTTTTT,CASSAFDRGEGEKLFF
.,TRBV27,TRBJ2-5,.,TGTGCCAGCAGTTTATCAAGGGAGGCAGAGACCCAGTACTTC,CASSLSREAETQYF
TRBD1,TRBV27,TRBJ1-3,once,TGTGCCAGCAAGGCGACACAGGGGCCTGGAAACACCATATATTTT,CASKATQGPGNTIYF